This TCR beta chain was captured by sequencing in a study of blood T cell repertoires in COVID-19 (dated by TCRdb to 2019 to 2021). About the full investigation: Samples from collaborators originated in the United States, Italy and Spain and spanned both the acute and convalescent phases of COVID-19. The prospective study material was composed of cDNA or gDNA derived from T cells, B-cell-depleted T cells, or PBMCs. Subjects who had been exposed to COVID-19, were actively infected with it, or had recovered from it provided the deeply sampled blood TCRbeta repertoires that made up the dataset. The repertoires were released in a freely available public database intended as a resource for research on the immune response to SARS-CoV-2. The samples were drawn from the first 160 participants of the ongoing ImmuneRACE study and from over a thousand subjects provided by 6 global collaborators. A de-identified subject ID, COVID-19 status, age in years and sex were almost always included in the sample metadata. Where available, HLA class I and class II types were obtained from metadata supplied by the sample provider rather than from assay-based typing.

The research as a whole found: Clinical and demographic metadata were provided uncurated, with the amount varying by source and participant.

Enrolling through a virtual design, the prospective study's participants ranged in age from roughly 18 to 90 years and lived across around 25 United States geographic areas. To assign participants to cohorts, the prospective study relied on clinical history that participants themselves reported in a screening survey and a study questionnaire. Recovered participants in ImmuneRACE Cohort 3 were defined as having two consecutive negative NP/OP PCR tests, clearance from a healthcare professional, or resolution of symptoms. In the prospective study, whole blood, serum and a nasopharyngeal or oropharyngeal swab were collected from each participant by mobile phlebotomists. Prospective study participants could optionally give additional blood draws and questionnaires over an approximately 2-month period. Blood samples from the prospective study were shipped frozen or at room temperature prior to DNA extraction.

The immunoSEQ Assay, a bias-controlled multiplex PCR, was used to amplify TCRbeta CDR3 regions from genomic DNA. Concerning the study's data processing: The number of nucleated cells in each sample was estimated from the amplification of reference gene primers within the assay. To quantify the absolute abundance of each unique TCRbeta CDR3 rearrangement, sequence reads were collapsed and filtered. For each sample, productive Simpson clonality was calculated by taking the square root of Simpson's diversity index across productive rearrangements. The source is immuneACCESS, and TCRdb retained only in-frame sequences with V and J called. Part of the clones is not carried over; for the studies checked, unresolved V genes explain less than half of this, and the remainder is unexplained. V and J calls and clone size are those listed in that table; D and trimming were worked out from the DNA. This sample has 150,000 to 200,000 clones in its table, and around 80% of those were observed once. 9.5% to 11% of the sample is held by the ten biggest clonotypes.

Comment on this clone: It lacks a known antigen. Base qualities are missing; no much larger clone stands one base away.

The receptor's source is a man aged 50-59 years who had recovered from COVID-19. Material: PBMCs or T cells enriched from blood (not recorded which).

At the DNA level, the sequence is TGTGCCAGCAGTGTCCTCTGGACAGGGGTTTCCTACAATGAGCAGTTCTTC. Translated, this gives CASSVLWTGVSYNEQFF. The sequence links TRBV6-1 to TRBJ2-1, and 9 junctional nucleotides match TRBD1. The CDR3 contains 17 residues, cysteine and phenylalanine counted. Left in the record is the CDR3 DNA by itself, 51 bases read in frame from the first base. Looking up the germline V gene yields CDR1 MNHNS and CDR2 SASEGT. Trimming takes 4 bases off V and 1 base off J; junction bases not matched to a gene: 8.